The entry below gives a single T cell receptor beta chain sequence along with its context. This specimen comes from a study of T cell responses to AZD1222 COVID-19 vaccine. Assay: immunoSEQ multiplex PCR; the TCRdb copy retains only in-frame clones and omits some. The sample contains roughly 150,000 clones, 80% to 95% of which appear only once. This sample comprised peripheral blood, obtained on day 0 of AZD1222 vaccination. The source of this sequence is an adult in good health.

The CDR3 region is CASSSSGNEQFF. The CDR3 coding sequence is TGTGCCAGCAGCTCCTCGGGGAATGAGCAGTTCTTC. The chain couples TRBV11-2 to TRBJ2-1; tentative D call: TRBD2 (5 bases). This CDR3 spans 12 amino acids. The germline V and J ends were trimmed by 4 bases and 7 bases, with 8 bases remaining between them. The germline V gene has CDR1 SGHAT and CDR2 FQNNGV.